The next 24 T cell receptor beta chains were all read from a single sample in a study of post-analysis software for immune sequencing data. General study findings and limits: When patients were compared with controls, about five TRBV segments were more frequent, TRBV5-6, TRBV5-1 and TRBV20-1 among them.

Researchers reported that TCR beta cDNA libraries carried unique molecular identifiers. Via MiXCR, TCRdb re-called the PCR reads, giving one row per CDR3 protein. The data show 650,000 to 900,000 distinct CDR3 sequences, with roughly 50% seen just once and roughly 4.5% held by the top ten. These receptors' targets are unknown. The sample was blood. The receptors were sampled from a girl between 5 and 17 years old with multiple sclerosis.

This clonotype was detected a few times. The chain uses TRBV20-1 and TRBJ2-5, with D unresolved. The CDR3 covers 13 residues. Germline V gene data show CDR1 as DFQATT and CDR2 as SNEGSKA (reference sequence). Trimming shortened V by 4 bases and J by 5 bases, and 14 bases separated the two germline ends. CDR3 DNA sequence: TGCAGTGCTAAACCGCTCTCCCGGGAGACCCAGTACTTC. This sequence encodes CSAKPLSRETQYF.

The V gene is TRBV3-1, the J gene TRBJ1-1; D unresolved. V lost 5 bases, J lost 5 bases, and 15 bases lay in between. In germline, CDR1 is LGHDT, CDR2 YNNKEL (reference sequence). This CDR3 contains 14 residues. In DNA, the CDR3 is TGTGCCAGCAGCGAAAGCCGTCAGGCAACTGAAGCTTTCTTT. Translated: CASSESRQATEAFF.

V gene TRBV20-1 combines with J gene TRBJ2-1; D might be TRBD1 or TRBD2, each matching 5 bases. Trimming pared 5 bases from V and 4 bases from J, leaving 12 bases between. The germline V gene encodes CDR1 DFQATT and CDR2 SNEGSKA (reference sequence). The CDR3 has 13 amino acids. The CDR3 here is CSAPHEGYNEQFF. The CDR3 DNA follows: TGCAGTGCTCCCCATGAGGGGTACAATGAGCAGTTCTTC.

The chain links TRBV29-1 to TRBJ2-3; the D is unclear. The V end was cut by 3 bases, the J end by 2 bases, with 9 bases between. Looked up from germline, CDR1 is SQVTM and CDR2 is ANQGSEA. The CDR3 sequence is 13 residues long. CDR3 coding DNA: TGCAGCGTTGAGCAGGCAGCCACAGATACGCAGTATTTT. Translation gives CSVEQAATDTQYF.

The V call is TRBV9, the J call TRBJ2-1; TRBD2 aligns across 10 bases. Germline V gene lookup returns CDR1 SGDLS and CDR2 YYNGEE. The CDR3 has 18 amino acids. The J segment lost 0 bases and the V segment lost 3 bases, leaving 9 bases of the junction unmatched. CDR3: CASSAGQAGGDSYNEQFF. The CDR3 nucleotides read TGTGCCAGCAGCGCTGGGCAAGCGGGAGGGGACTCCTACAATGAGCAGTTCTTC.

The rearrangement uses TRBV29-1 and TRBJ2-7; 11 bases are a match to TRBD1. The CDR3 runs to 13 residues. V trimming: 4 bases; J trimming: 10 bases; junction bases outside the gene matches: 9. Germline lookup yields CDR1 SQVTM and CDR2 ANQGSEA. The CDR3: CSVVGTGGKVQYF. The CDR3 coding sequence is TGCAGCGTTGTTGGGACAGGGGGAAAGGTTCAGTACTTC.

The chain is built from TRBV7-8 and TRBJ2-5, with D possibly being TRBD1 (6 bases). This CDR3 has 13 residues. Germline CDR1 is SGHVS and CDR2 is FQNEAQ. Trimming shortened V by 9 bases and J by 5 bases, and 16 bases separated the two germline ends. CDR3 sequence (DNA): TGTGCCAGTTGGAACAGGGTGGGGGAGACCCAGTACTTC. It translates to CASWNRVGETQYF.

This clonotype was counted only a few times. The chain couples TRBV12-3 or TRBV12-4 to TRBJ1-4; D possibly corresponds to TRBD1 (6 bases). Between the trimmed V and J ends, which lost 1 base and 3 bases, there was a span of 9 bases. This CDR3 has 15 amino acids. CDR3 region: CASSLGQGPNEKLFF. CDR3 bases: TGTGCCAGCAGTTTAGGTCAGGGGCCTAATGAAAAACTGTTTTTT.

The chain uses TRBV5-1 and TRBJ2-3; TRBD1 agrees at 7 bases. Germline values: CDR1 SGHRS, CDR2 YFSETQ. Trimming cost V 3 bases and J 0 bases; bases outside gene matches: 10. The length of the CDR3 is 17 residues. CDR3 in amino acids: CASSSPPGQVSTDTQYF. CDR3 bases: TGCGCCAGCAGCTCCCCCCCCGGACAGGTTAGCACAGATACGCAGTATTTT.

For the CDR3, the DNA is TGCAGTGGGCTCGGACCTTCATCGAACATTCAGTACTTC. Translating gives CSGLGPSSNIQYF. The chain carries TRBV20-1 and TRBJ2-4, with D uncertain. The CDR3 has 13 residues. From germline, CDR1 is DFQATT and CDR2 SNEGSKA (reference sequence). V was clipped by 7 bases and J by 7 bases, with 17 bases between them.

The count of this clonotype is one. The rearrangement joins TRBV6-5 to TRBJ2-5; TRBD2 matches at 11 bases. This CDR3 has 18 amino acids. V was clipped by 7 bases and J by 2 bases; unmatched bases: 15. The germline V gene encodes CDR1 MNHEY and CDR2 SVGAGI. The CDR3 region is CASIVTYPGLAVQETQYF. CDR3 in DNA: TGTGCCAGCATAGTTACTTATCCGGGACTAGCGGTACAAGAGACCCAGTACTTC.

J is TRBJ2-3 and V is TRBV18; D unclear. The CDR3 sequence is 14 residues long. Trimming cost V 6 bases and J 0 bases, with 10 bases left between them. Germline CDR1 is KGHSH and CDR2 is LQKENI. CDR3 nucleotides: TGTGCCAGCTCCGAAATACTTAGCACAGATACGCAGTATTTT. Translated, it gives CASSEILSTDTQYF.

This clonotype was counted only a few times. The chain carries TRBV29-1 and TRBJ1-6; D unresolved. The V end lost 7 bases, the J end lost 5 bases, and 12 bases lay between the germline ends. The germline CDR1 and CDR2 sequences are SQVTM and ANQGSEA. The CDR3 is 13 residues long. The CDR3 coding sequence is TGCAGCGCCCGGGGTAACGATAATTCACCCCTCCACTTT. The encoded protein is CSARGNDNSPLHF.

The genes are TRBV20-1 and TRBJ2-1; TRBD1 might be the D (7 bases). V lost 6 bases, J lost 6 bases, and 15 bases lay in between. In germline, CDR1 is DFQATT, CDR2 SNEGSKA (reference sequence). CDR3 size: 13 residues. CDR3 residues: CSAGGGVLNEQFF. DNA for the CDR3: TGCAGTGCAGGGGGCGGGGTTCTCAATGAGCAGTTCTTC.

This rearrangement joins TRBV15 to TRBJ2-5, with D hard to call. TRBJ2-7 matches the DNA end more closely, so the J call is doubtful. The CDR3 spans 13 residues. Per the germline V gene, CDR1 is LNHNV and CDR2 is YYDKDF (reference sequence). The CDR3 loop reads CATSPGLVYEQYF. CDR3 in DNA: TGTGCCACCAGCCCCGGGTTAGTCTACGAGCAGTACTTC.

V gene TRBV29-1 combines with J gene TRBJ2-1, with TRBD2 matching 13 bases. The germline CDR1 and CDR2 sequences are SQVTM and ANQGSEA. The CDR3 totals 15 residues. With V trimmed by 3 bases and J by 3 bases, 2 bases remained unmatched. CDR3 nucleotide sequence: TGCAGCGTTGACGGGACTAGCGGGATCTACAATGAGCAGTTCTTC. Translating it yields CSVDGTSGIYNEQFF.

This clonotype was recorded a few times. The V gene is TRBV20-1, the J gene TRBJ1-2; TRBD1 agrees at 7 bases. The germline gives CDR1 DFQATT, CDR2 SNEGSKA (reference sequence). CDR3 length equals 13 residues. J was trimmed by 1 base and V by 5 bases; bases with no gene match: 4. The CDR3 nucleotides are TGCAGTGCTTGGGACAGTCTTAACTATGGCTACACCTTC. Translated, it gives CSAWDSLNYGYTF.

The rearrangement joins TRBV12-3 or TRBV12-4 to TRBJ2-5; 8 bases agree with TRBD1. V shed 5 bases, J shed 1 base, and the junction held 3 bases outside the gene matches. This CDR3 is 14 amino acids long. This chain's CDR3 is CASSATGVQETQYF. CDR3 bases: TGTGCCAGCAGTGCGACAGGGGTCCAAGAGACCCAGTACTTC.

The chain joins TRBV2 to TRBJ2-5, with 11 positions matching TRBD2. Near its end, the DNA agrees better with TRBJ2-7, so the J call may be wrong. This CDR3 comprises 15 residues. CDR1 SNHLY and CDR2 FYNNEI come from the germline V gene. The CDR3 DNA reads TGTGCCAGCAGGGCTGGGACTAGCGGACGCTACGAGCAGTACTTC. This encodes CASRAGTSGRYEQYF.

This clonotype has just one count. One end of the junction varies from germline; a read error may be responsible. The rearrangement joins TRBV3-1 to TRBJ2-4; D might be TRBD2 (6 bases). The DNA end lines up better with TRBJ2-7; the J call may be wrong. CDR1 and CDR2 (germline): LGHDT, YNNKEL (reference sequence). The CDR3 is made up of 14 amino acids. In DNA, the CDR3 is TGTACCAGCAGCCAAGAGGGAGGACCCTACGAGCAGTACTTC. This encodes CTSSQEGGPYEQYF.

The V and J genes are TRBV19 and TRBJ1-5; 8 nucleotides line up with TRBD1. After removal of 3 bases from V and 4 bases from J, the junction contained 8 bases not matched to a gene. The CDR3 covers 16 residues. Germline V gives CDR1 LNHDA, CDR2 SQIVND (reference sequence). CDR3 amino acids: CASSIQGQASNQPQHF. CDR3 DNA sequence: TGTGCCAGTAGTATTCAGGGACAGGCTAGTAATCAGCCCCAGCATTTT.

V and J are TRBV5-1 and TRBJ1-1; D gene ambiguous. Germline V gene data show CDR1 as SGHRS and CDR2 as YFSETQ. The CDR3 has 14 residues. The V gene lost 5 bases and the J gene lost 0 bases, with 11 bases spanning the gap. The CDR3 sequence is CASSEGPMNTEAFF. The DNA for the CDR3 is TGCGCCAGCAGTGAAGGGCCCATGAACACTGAAGCTTTCTTT.

The chain has TRBV7-9 and TRBJ2-4; 10 bases map to TRBD1. With V trimmed by 5 bases and J by 4 bases, 11 bases remained unmatched. Germline V gene sequence: CDR1 SEHNR, CDR2 FQNEAQ (reference sequence). The CDR3 extends over 17 amino acids. The CDR3 region has the DNA TGTGCCAGCAGCGACCCTCCGGGACAGGGGACGAAAAACATTCAGTACTTC. Residues: CASSDPPGQGTKNIQYF.

The chain uses TRBV11-2 and TRBJ2-5, with 7 bases identical to TRBD2. The V gene's germline CDR1 is SGHAT and CDR2 FQNNGV. The CDR3 consists of 16 residues. Losses at the gene ends were 2 bases for V and 5 bases for J; bases not matched to a gene: 11. The CDR3 sequence: CASSLSWEGLRETQYF. The CDR3 DNA is TGTGCCAGCAGCTTATCGTGGGAGGGCCTTCGGGAGACCCAGTACTTC.